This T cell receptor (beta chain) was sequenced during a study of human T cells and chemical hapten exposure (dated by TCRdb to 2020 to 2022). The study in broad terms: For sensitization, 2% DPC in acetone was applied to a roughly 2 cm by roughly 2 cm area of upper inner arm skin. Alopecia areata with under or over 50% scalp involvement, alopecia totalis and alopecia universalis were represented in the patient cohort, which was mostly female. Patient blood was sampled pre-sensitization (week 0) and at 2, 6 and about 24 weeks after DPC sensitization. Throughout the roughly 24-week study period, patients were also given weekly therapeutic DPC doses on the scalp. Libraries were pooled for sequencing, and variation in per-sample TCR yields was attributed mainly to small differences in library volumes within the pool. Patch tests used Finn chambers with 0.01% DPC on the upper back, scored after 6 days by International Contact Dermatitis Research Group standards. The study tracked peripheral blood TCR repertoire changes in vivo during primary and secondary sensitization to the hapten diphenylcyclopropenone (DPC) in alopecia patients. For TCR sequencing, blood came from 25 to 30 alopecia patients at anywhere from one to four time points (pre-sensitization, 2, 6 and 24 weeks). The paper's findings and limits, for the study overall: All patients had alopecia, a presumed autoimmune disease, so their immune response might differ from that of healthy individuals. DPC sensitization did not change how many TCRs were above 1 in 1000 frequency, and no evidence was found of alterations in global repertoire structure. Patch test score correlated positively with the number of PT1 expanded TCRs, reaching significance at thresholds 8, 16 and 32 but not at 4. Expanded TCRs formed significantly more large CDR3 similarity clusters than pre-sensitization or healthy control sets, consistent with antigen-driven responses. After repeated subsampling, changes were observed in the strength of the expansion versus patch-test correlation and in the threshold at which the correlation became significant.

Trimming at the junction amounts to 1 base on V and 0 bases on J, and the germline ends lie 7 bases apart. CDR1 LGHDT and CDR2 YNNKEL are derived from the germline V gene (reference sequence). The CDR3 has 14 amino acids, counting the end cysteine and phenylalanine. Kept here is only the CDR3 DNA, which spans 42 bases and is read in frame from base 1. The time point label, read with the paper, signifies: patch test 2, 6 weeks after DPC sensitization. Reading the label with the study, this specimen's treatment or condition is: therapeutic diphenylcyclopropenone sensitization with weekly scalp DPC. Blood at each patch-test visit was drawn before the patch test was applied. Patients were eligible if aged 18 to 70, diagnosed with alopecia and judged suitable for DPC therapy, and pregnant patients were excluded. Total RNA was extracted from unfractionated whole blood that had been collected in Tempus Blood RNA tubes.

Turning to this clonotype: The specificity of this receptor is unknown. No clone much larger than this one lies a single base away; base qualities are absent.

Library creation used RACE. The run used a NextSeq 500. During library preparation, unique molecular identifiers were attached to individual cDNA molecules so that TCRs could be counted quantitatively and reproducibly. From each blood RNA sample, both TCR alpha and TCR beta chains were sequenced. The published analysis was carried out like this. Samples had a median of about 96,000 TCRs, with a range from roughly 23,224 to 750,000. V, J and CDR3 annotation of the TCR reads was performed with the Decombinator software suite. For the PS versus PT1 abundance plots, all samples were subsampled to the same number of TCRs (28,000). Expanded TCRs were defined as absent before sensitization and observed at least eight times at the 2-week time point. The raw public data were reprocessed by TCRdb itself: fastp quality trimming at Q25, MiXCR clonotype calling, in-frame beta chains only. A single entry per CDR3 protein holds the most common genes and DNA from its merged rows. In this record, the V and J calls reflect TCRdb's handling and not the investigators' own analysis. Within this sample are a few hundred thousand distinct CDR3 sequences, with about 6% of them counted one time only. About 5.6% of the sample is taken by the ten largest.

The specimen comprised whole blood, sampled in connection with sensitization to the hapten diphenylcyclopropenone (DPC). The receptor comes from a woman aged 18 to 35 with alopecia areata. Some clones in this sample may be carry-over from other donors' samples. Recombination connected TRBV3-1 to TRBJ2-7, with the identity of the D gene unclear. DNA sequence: TGTGCCAGCAGCCAAGGGTGGAGCTCCTACGAGCAGTACTTC. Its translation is CASSQGWSSYEQYF.